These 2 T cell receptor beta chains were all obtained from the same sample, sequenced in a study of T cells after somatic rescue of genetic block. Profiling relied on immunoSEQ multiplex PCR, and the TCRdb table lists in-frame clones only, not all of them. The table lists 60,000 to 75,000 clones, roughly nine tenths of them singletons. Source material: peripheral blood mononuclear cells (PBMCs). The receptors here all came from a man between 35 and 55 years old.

In DNA, the CDR3 is TGTGCCAGTAGTATCTGGCGGGAGGCCTTCTGGGAGCAGTACTTC. Its translation: CASSIWREAFWEQYF. The rearrangement joins TRBV19 to TRBJ2-7; 8 bases line up with TRBD2. CDR3 size: 15 residues. J was trimmed by 7 bases and V by 3 bases; bases with no gene match: 11. CDR1 and CDR2 (germline): LNHDA, SQIVND (reference sequence). Full variable domain (missing parts from reference TRBV19 and TRBJ2-7): DGGITQSPKYLFRKEGQNVTLSCEQNLNHDAMYWYRQDPGQGLRLIYYSQIVNDFQKGDIAEGYSVSREKKESFPLTVTSAQKNPTAFYLCASSIWREAFWEQYFGPGTRLTVT.

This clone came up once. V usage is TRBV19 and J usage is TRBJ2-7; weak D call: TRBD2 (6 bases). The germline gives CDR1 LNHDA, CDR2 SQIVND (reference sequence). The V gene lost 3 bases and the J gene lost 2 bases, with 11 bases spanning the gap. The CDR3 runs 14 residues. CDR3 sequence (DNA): TGTGCCAGTAGTATGGGGGGACTTACCTACGAGCAGTACTTC. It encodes CASSMGGLTYEQYF.